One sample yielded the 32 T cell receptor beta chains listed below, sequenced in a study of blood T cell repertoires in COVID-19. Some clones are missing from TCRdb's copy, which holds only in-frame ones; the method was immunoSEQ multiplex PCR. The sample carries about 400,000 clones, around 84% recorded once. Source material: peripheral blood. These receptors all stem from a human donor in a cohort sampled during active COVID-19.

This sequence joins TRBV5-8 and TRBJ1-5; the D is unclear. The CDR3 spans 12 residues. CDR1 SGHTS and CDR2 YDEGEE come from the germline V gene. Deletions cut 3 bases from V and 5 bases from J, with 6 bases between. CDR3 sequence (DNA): TGTGCCAGCAGCTCCCAGTATCAGCCCCAGCATTTT. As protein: CASSSQYQPQHF.

The CDR3 region has the DNA TGTGCCAGCCTTAGACAGGGAATTTCTGGCTACACCTTC. Protein: CASLRQGISGYTF. V gene TRBV6-5 combines with J gene TRBJ1-2, with 7 bases lining up with TRBD1. From germline, CDR1 is MNHEY and CDR2 SVGAGI. Losses at the gene ends were 8 bases for V and 7 bases for J; bases not matched to a gene: 10. The length of the CDR3 is 13 residues.

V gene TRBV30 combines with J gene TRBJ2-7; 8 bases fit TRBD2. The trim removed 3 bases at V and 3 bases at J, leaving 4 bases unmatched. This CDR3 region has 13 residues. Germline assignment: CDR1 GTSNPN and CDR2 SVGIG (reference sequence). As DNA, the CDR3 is TGTGCCTGGAGCCGCGGGGGGCTCTACGAGCAGTACTTC. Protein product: CAWSRGGLYEQYF.

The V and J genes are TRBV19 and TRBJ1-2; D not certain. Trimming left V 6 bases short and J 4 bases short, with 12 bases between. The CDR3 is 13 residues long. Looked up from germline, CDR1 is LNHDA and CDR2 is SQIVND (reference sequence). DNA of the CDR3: TGTGCCAGTAGACGAGTTGAGGGCTATGGCTACACCTTC. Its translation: CASRRVEGYGYTF. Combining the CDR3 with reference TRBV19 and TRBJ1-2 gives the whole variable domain DGGITQSPKYLFRKEGQNVTLSCEQNLNHDAMYWYRQDPGQGLRLIYYSQIVNDFQKGDIAEGYSVSREKKESFPLTVTSAQKNPTAFYLCASRRVEGYGYTFGSGTRLTVV.

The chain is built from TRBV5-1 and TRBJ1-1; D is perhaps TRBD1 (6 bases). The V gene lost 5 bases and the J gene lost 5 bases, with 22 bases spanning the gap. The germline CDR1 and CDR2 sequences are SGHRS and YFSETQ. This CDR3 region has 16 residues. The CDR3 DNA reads TGCGCCAGCAGTGGGGATACAGGGATCCTAGGGACTGAAGCTTTCTTT. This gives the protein CASSGDTGILGTEAFF.

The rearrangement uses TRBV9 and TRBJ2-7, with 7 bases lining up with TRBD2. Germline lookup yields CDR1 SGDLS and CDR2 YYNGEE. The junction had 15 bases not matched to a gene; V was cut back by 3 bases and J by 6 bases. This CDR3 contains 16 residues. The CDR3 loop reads CASSAGTGLGSGEQYF. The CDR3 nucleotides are TGTGCCAGCAGCGCAGGAACAGGACTAGGATCCGGCGAGCAGTACTTC.

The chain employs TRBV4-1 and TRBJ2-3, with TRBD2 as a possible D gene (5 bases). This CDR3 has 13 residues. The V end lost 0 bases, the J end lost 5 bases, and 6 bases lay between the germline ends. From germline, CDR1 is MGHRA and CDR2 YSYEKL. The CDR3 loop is CASSQDREDTQYF. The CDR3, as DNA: TGCGCCAGCAGCCAAGATCGGGAAGATACGCAGTATTTT.

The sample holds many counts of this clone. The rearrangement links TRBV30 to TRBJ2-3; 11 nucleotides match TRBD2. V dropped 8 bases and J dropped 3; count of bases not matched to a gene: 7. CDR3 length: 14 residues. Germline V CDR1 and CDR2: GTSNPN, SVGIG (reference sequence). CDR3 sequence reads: CAGVAGGPTDTQYF. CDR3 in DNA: TGTGCCGGCGTAGCGGGAGGGCCGACAGATACGCAGTATTTT.

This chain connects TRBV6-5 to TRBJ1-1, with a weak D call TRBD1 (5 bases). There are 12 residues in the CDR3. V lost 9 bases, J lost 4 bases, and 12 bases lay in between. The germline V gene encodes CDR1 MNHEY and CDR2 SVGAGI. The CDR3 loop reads CASAGEVTEAFF. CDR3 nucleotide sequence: TGTGCCAGTGCGGGGGAGGTCACTGAAGCTTTCTTT.

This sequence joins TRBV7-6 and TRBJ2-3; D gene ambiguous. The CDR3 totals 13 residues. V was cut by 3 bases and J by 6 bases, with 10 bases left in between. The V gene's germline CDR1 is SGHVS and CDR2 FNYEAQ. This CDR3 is CASSFWRSDTQYF. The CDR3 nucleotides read TGTGCCAGCAGCTTCTGGCGGAGTGATACGCAGTATTTT.

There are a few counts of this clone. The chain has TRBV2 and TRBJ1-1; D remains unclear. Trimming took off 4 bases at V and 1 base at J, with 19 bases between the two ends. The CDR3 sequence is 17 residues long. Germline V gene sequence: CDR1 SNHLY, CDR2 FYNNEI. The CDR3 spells CASSGGRMRVRNTEAFF. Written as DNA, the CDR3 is TGTGCCAGCAGTGGCGGCCGGATGAGGGTACGGAACACTGAAGCTTTCTTT.

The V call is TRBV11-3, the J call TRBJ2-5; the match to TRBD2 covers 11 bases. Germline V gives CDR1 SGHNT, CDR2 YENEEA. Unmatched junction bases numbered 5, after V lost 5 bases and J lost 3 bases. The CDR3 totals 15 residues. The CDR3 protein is CASSQRLAGKETQYF. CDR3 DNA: TGTGCCAGCAGCCAGCGACTAGCGGGGAAAGAGACCCAGTACTTC.

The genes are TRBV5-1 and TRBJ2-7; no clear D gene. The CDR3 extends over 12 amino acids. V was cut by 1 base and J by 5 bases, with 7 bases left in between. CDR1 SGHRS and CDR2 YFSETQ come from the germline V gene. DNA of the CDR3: TGCGCCAGCAGCTTGATCTCTGACGAGCAGTACTTC. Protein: CASSLISDEQYF.

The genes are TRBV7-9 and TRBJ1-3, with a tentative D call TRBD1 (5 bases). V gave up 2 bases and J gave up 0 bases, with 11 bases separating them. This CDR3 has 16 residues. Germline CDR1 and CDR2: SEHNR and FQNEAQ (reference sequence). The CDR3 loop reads CASSLFYRYSGNTIYF. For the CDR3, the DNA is TGTGCCAGCAGCTTATTCTACAGGTACTCTGGAAACACCATATATTTT.

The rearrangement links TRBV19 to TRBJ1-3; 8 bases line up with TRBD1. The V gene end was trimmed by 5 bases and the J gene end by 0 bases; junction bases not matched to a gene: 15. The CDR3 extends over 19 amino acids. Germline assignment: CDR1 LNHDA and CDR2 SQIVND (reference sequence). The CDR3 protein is CASSPRTGIGDYSGNTIYF. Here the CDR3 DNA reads TGTGCCAGTAGTCCTCGGACAGGGATTGGGGATTACTCTGGAAACACCATATATTTT.

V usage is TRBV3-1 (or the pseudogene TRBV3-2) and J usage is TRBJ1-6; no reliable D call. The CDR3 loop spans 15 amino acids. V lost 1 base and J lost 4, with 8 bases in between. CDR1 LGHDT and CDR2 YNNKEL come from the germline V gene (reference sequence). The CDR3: CASSQGHAYNSPLHF. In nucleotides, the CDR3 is TGTGCCAGCAGCCAAGGACATGCTTATAATTCACCCCTCCACTTT.

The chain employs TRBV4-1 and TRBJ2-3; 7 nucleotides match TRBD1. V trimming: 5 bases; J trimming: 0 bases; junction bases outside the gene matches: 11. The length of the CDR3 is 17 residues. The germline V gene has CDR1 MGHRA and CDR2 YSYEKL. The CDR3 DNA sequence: TGCGCCAGCAGCATACGACGTACAGGGGCTAGCACAGATACGCAGTATTTT. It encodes CASSIRRTGASTDTQYF.

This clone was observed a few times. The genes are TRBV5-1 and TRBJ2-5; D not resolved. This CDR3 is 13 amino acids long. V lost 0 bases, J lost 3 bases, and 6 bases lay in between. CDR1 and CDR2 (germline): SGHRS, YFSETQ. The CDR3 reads CASSLDVEETQYF. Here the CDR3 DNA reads TGCGCCAGCAGCTTGGATGTAGAAGAGACCCAGTACTTC.

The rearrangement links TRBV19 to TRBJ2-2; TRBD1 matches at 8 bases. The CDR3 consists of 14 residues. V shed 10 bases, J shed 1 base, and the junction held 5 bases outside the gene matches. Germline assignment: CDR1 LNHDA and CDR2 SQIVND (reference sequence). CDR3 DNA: TGTGCCACCGGACAGGGATTGAACACCGGGGAGCTGTTTTTT. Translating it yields CATGQGLNTGELFF.

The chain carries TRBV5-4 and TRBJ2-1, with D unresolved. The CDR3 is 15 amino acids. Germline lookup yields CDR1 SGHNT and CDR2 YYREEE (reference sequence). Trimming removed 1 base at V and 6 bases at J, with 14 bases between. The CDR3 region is CASSLSLSPTNEQFF. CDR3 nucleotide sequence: TGTGCCAGCAGCTTGAGTCTATCACCCACCAATGAGCAGTTCTTC.

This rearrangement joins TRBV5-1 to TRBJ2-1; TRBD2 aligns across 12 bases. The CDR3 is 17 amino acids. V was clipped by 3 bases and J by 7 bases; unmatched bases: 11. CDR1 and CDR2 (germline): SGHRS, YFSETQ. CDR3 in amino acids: CASSWNELAGGLNEQFF. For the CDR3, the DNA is TGCGCCAGCAGCTGGAATGAACTAGCGGGAGGCCTAAATGAGCAGTTCTTC.

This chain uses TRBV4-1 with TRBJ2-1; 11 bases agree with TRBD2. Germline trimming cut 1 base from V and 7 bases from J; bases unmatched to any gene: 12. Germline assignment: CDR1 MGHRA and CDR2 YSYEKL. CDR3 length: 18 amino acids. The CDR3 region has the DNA TGCGCCAGCAGCCAAGGGGGACTAGCGGCCTTCCCCGGGAATGAGCAGTTCTTC. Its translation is CASSQGGLAAFPGNEQFF.

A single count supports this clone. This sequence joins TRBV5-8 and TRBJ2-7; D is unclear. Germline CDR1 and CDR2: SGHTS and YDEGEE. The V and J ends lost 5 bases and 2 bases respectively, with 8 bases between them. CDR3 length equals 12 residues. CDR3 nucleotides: TGTGCCAGCAGACTACCGACCTACGAGCAGTACTTC. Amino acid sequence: CASRLPTYEQYF.

Here the CDR3 reads CSLLTSHPAQYF. The CDR3 bases are TGCAGCCTCCTGACTAGCCACCCGGCCCAGTACTTC. The rearrangement links TRBV29-1 to TRBJ2-5; 7 bases are shared with TRBD2. V shed 8 bases and J 9 bases; nucleotides not matched to a gene: 12. This CDR3 has 12 amino acids. Germline V gives CDR1 SQVTM, CDR2 ANQGSEA.

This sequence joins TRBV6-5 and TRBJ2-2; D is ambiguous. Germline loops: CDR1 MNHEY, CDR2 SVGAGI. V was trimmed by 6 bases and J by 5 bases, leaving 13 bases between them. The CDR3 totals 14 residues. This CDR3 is CASSAEPETGELFF. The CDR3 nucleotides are TGTGCCAGCAGCGCAGAACCGGAGACCGGGGAGCTGTTTTTT.

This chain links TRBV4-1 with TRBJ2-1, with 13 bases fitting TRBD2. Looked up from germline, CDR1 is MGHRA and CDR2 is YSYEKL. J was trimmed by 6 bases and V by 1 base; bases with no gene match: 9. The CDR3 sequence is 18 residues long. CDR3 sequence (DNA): TGCGCCAGCAGCCAAGTTGACATGGGACTAGCGGGACTCAATGAGCAGTTCTTC. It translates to CASSQVDMGLAGLNEQFF.

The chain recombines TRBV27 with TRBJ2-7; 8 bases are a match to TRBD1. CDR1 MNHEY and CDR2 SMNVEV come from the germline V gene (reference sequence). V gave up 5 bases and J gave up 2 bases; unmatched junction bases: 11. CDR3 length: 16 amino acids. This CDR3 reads CASSPSGGEIPYEQYF. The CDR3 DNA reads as TGTGCCAGCAGTCCATCAGGGGGCGAAATCCCCTACGAGCAGTACTTC.

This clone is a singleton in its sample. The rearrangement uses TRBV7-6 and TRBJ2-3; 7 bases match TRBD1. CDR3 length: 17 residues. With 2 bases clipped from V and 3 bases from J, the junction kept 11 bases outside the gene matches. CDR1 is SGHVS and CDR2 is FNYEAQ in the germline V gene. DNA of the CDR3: TGTGCCAGCAGCTTAACCTTAAGCCAGGGGGTTACAGATACGCAGTATTTT. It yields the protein CASSLTLSQGVTDTQYF.

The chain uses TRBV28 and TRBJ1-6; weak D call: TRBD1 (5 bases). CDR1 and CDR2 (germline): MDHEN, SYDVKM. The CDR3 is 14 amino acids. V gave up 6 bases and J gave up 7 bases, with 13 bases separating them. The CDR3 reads CASRGGTPNSPLHF. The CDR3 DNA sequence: TGTGCCAGCAGGGGTGGGACTCCCAATTCACCCCTCCACTTT.

The CDR3 bases are TGTGCCAGCAGCCAAGATGTATTGACTGAAGCTTTCTTT. Its protein product is CASSQDVLTEAFF. V gene TRBV3-1 (or the pseudogene TRBV3-2) combines with J gene TRBJ1-1; no firm D call. Trimming removed 0 bases from V and 5 bases from J, with 7 bases in between. Germline V gives CDR1 LGHDT, CDR2 YNNKEL (reference sequence). The length of the CDR3 is 13 residues.

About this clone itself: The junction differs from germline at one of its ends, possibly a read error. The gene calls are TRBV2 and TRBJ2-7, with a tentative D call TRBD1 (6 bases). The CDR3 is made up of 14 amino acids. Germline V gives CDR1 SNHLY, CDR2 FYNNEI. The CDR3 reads CASRETRGVYEQYF. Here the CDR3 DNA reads TGTGCCAGCCGTGAAACCAGGGGAGTCTACGAGCAGTACTTC.

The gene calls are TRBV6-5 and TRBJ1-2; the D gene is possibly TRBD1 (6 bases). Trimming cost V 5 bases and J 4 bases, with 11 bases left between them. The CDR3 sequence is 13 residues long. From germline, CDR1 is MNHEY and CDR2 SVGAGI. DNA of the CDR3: TGTGCCAGCAGTCTCAGGGGACGCTATGGCTACACCTTC. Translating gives CASSLRGRYGYTF.